A single sample is the source of the 16 T cell receptor beta chains below, sequenced in a study of blood T cell repertoires in COVID-19. Clones were read by immunoSEQ multiplex PCR, and TCRdb kept only the in-frame ones, dropping some. The table has more than 250,000 clones, 80% to 90% seen once. Input material: PBMCs or T cells enriched from blood (not recorded which). The receptors come from a man younger than 45 who had recovered from COVID-19.

The rearrangement joins TRBV21-1 to TRBJ2-4; the D call TRBD1 from the table was never checked on the DNA. TRBV21-1 is a listed pseudogene. This CDR3 comprises 16 residues. The CDR3 region has the DNA TGTGCCAGCCGCCGAGACAGTCCTGGGTCCGGAAACATTCAGTACTTC. This encodes CASRRDSPGSGNIQYF.

This rearrangement joins TRBV5-1 to TRBJ2-7; 8 bases align to TRBD1. The V segment lost 0 bases and the J segment 4 bases; nucleotides outside the gene matches: 6. CDR1 is SGHRS, CDR2 YFSETQ, per germline. The CDR3 sequence is 15 residues long. CDR3 loop: CASSLAGDRFYEQYF. The CDR3 DNA sequence: TGCGCCAGCAGCTTGGCCGGGGACAGGTTTTACGAGCAGTACTTC. Variable domain in full (rest from reference TRBV5-1 and TRBJ2-7): KAGVTQTPRYLIKTRGQQVTLSCSPISGHRSVSWYQQTPGQGLQFLFEYFSETQRNKGNFPGRFSGRQFSNSRSEMNVSTLELGDSALYLCASSLAGDRFYEQYFGPGTRLTVT.

The V call is TRBV6-5, the J call TRBJ2-7; 9 nucleotides align to TRBD1. The J segment lost 3 bases and the V segment lost 9 bases, leaving 9 bases of the junction unmatched. This CDR3 comprises 14 residues. Germline values: CDR1 MNHEY, CDR2 SVGAGI. For the CDR3, the DNA is TGTGCCAGTACCTCCGGGACAGGGCTCTACGAGCAGTACTTC. Translation gives CASTSGTGLYEQYF.

This sequence joins TRBV18 and TRBJ2-5; D may be TRBD1 (5 bases). Germline V gene lookup returns CDR1 KGHSH and CDR2 LQKENI. The CDR3 runs 15 residues. Between the trimmed V and J ends, which lost 2 bases and 1 base, there was a span of 11 bases. This CDR3 is CASSPLDSSQETQYF. Written as DNA, the CDR3 is TGTGCCAGCTCACCATTAGACAGCTCCCAAGAGACCCAGTACTTC.

The CDR3 bases are TGTGCCAGCAGTTACACAGGGAACCCCTACGAGCAGTACTTC. Translating gives CASSYTGNPYEQYF. The chain uses TRBV6-2 or TRBV6-3 and TRBJ2-7, with D perhaps TRBD1 (6 bases). With 2 bases removed from V and 2 bases from J, the gap between germline ends came to 10 bases. This CDR3 comprises 14 residues. Germline V lookup: CDR1 MNHEY, CDR2 SVGEGT.

The chain combines TRBV10-3 with TRBJ2-3; 8 nucleotides match TRBD2. The trim removed 9 bases at V and 6 bases at J, leaving 11 bases unmatched. The CDR3 totals 14 residues. The germline gives CDR1 ENHRY, CDR2 SYGVKD. CDR3 sequence (DNA): TGTGCCATTTCGAGCGGGGGAGTGAGGGATACGCAGTATTTT. Translation: CAISSGGVRDTQYF.

The J gene is TRBJ2-1, the V gene TRBV5-1, with a possible D match to TRBD1 (6 bases). V lost 5 bases and J lost 2, with 17 bases in between. Germline CDR1 is SGHRS and CDR2 is YFSETQ. The CDR3 runs 16 residues. CDR3 in DNA: TGCGCCAGCAGAACAGGGACCATAAACACCTACAATGAGCAGTTCTTC. Amino acids: CASRTGTINTYNEQFF.

The chain couples TRBV3-1 (or the pseudogene TRBV3-2) to TRBJ2-3; 8 nucleotides agree with TRBD2. The CDR3 length is 18 residues. V dropped 0 bases and J dropped 2; count of bases not matched to a gene: 10. From germline, CDR1 is LGHDT and CDR2 YNNKEL (reference sequence). The CDR3 nucleotides are TGTGCCAGCAGCCAAGAATGGGCTAGCGGGTCTCACACAGATACGCAGTATTTT. This encodes CASSQEWASGSHTDTQYF.

The V gene is TRBV15, the J gene TRBJ1-5; no definite D call. There are 14 residues in the CDR3. Germline CDR1 is LNHNV and CDR2 is YYDKDF (reference sequence). Between the trimmed V and J ends, which lost 0 bases and 0 bases, there was a span of 3 bases. The CDR3 nucleotides are TGTGCCACCAGCAGAGACTATAGCAATCAGCCCCAGCATTTT. Its translation: CATSRDYSNQPQHF.

The V call is TRBV3-1 (or the pseudogene TRBV3-2), the J call TRBJ1-1; 10 nucleotides line up with TRBD1. CDR3 length equals 15 residues. V gave up 1 base and J gave up 4 bases; unmatched junction bases: 3. The germline V gene has CDR1 LGHDT and CDR2 YNNKEL (reference sequence). The DNA of the CDR3 is TGTGCCAGCAGCCAAGCGGGACAGGGGACCACTGAAGCTTTCTTT. Translation gives CASSQAGQGTTEAFF.

The rearrangement links TRBV20-1 to TRBJ2-3; TRBD2 agrees at 7 bases. In germline, CDR1 is DFQATT, CDR2 SNEGSKA (reference sequence). The CDR3 extends over 17 amino acids. The trim removed 3 bases at V and 0 bases at J, leaving 12 bases unmatched. CDR3 bases: TGCAGTGCTAGTTACGCTTCAGGGAGGGGTAGCACAGATACGCAGTATTTT. Protein: CSASYASGRGSTDTQYF.

The rearrangement uses TRBV12-3 or TRBV12-4 and TRBJ1-1, with D perhaps TRBD1 (5 bases). Trimming took off 5 bases at V and 5 bases at J, with 9 bases between the two ends. The CDR3 sequence is 12 residues long. For the CDR3, the DNA is TGTGCCAGCAGTCCCGGGGGGACTGAAGCTTTCTTT. This codes for CASSPGGTEAFF.

This chain connects TRBV3-1 (or the pseudogene TRBV3-2) to TRBJ2-7; unclear D gene. Trimming took off 4 bases at V and 5 bases at J, with 12 bases between the two ends. Germline loops: CDR1 LGHDT, CDR2 YNNKEL (reference sequence). The CDR3 runs to 13 residues. The CDR3 is CASSLRWADEQYF. The CDR3 region has the DNA TGTGCCAGCAGCCTCAGATGGGCCGACGAGCAGTACTTC.

This rearrangement joins TRBV30 to TRBJ1-6; 8 nucleotides match TRBD1. Germline trimming cut 2 bases from V and 7 bases from J; bases unmatched to any gene: 7. The germline gives CDR1 GTSNPN, CDR2 SVGIG (reference sequence). The CDR3 is 15 amino acids. CDR3 sequence (DNA): TGTGCCTGGAGTCCCGGGACAGGTGGGAATTCACCCCTCCACTTT. This sequence encodes CAWSPGTGGNSPLHF.

Only one count was recorded for this clone. This rearrangement joins TRBV25-1 to TRBJ2-2; no firm D call. This CDR3 is 14 amino acids long. CDR1 and CDR2 (germline): MGHDK, SYGVNS. Deletions cut 2 bases from V and 1 base from J, with 5 bases between. As DNA, the CDR3 is TGTGCCAGCAGTGAACCCAAGAACACCGGGGAGCTGTTTTTT. Encoded protein: CASSEPKNTGELFF.

The rearrangement links TRBV10-1 to TRBJ2-7; 8 nucleotides match TRBD1. V was pared by 6 bases and J by 6 bases, with 7 bases of the junction left unmatched. CDR1 and CDR2 from the germline V gene are WNHNN and SYGVQD (reference sequence). This CDR3 region has 13 residues. The CDR3 DNA reads TGCGCCAGCAGCCACGGGACAGGTGGCGAGCAGTACTTC. Amino acids: CASSHGTGGEQYF.